Listed below are T cell receptor beta chains from one sample, sequenced in a study of T cell repertoires in cytomegalovirus infection. These TCRs are of unknown antigen specificity. TCRdb independently ran MiXCR on the reads; one entry per CDR3 protein. The sample carries more than 75,000 distinct CDR3 sequences, about 29% recorded once. The starting material was CD8+ T cells from cultured PBMCs, obtained from culture after CMV antigen stimulation. Every receptor here comes from a human donor in good health (CMV status not recorded). Some clones in this sample may be carry-over from other donors' samples. Each CDR3 is given with its conserved first and last residue.

j_gene | v_gene | CDR3aa
TRBJ1-5 | TRBV12-3/TRBV12-4 | CASRGQGGNQPQHF
TRBJ1-3 | TRBV6-1 | CASTPSGILRNTIYF
TRBJ1-1 | TRBV20-1 | CSAISPEGISNTEAFF
TRBJ1-6 | TRBV6-1 | CASSEASPPVGSPLHF
TRBJ1-2 | TRBV6-2/TRBV6-3 | CASSYSGYGNYGYTF
TRBJ1-5 | TRBV7-8 | CASSLAGTGKQPQHF
TRBJ2-1 | TRBV28 | CASSFWTGVRDEQFF
TRBJ2-3 | TRBV2 | CASIGPVSGTDTQYF
TRBJ2-6 | TRBV15 | CATSVGVSGANVLTF
TRBJ1-3 | TRBV6-5 | CASSYSMGNTIYF
TRBJ1-2 | TRBV7-2 | CASSSAWGYTF
TRBJ2-1 | TRBV27 | CASSLSASYNEQFF
TRBJ1-1 | TRBV7-4 | CASSHPGQGATEAFF
TRBJ2-2 | TRBV28 | CASSFLNTGELFF
TRBJ2-1 | TRBV20-1 | CSASTSGGEFLVDEQFF
TRBJ2-7 | TRBV20-1 | CSARDGYEQYF
TRBJ2-1 | TRBV12-3/TRBV12-4 | CASRLGDSGIYNEQFF
TRBJ2-3 | TRBV7-2 | CASSLRADTQYF
TRBJ2-1 | TRBV7-6 | CASSSLGLAISSYNEQFF
TRBJ1-5 | TRBV6-6 | CASSWDGPNQPQHF
TRBJ1-1 | TRBV7-9 | CASSRLIKEDTEAFF
TRBJ2-5 | TRBV7-2 | CASSPTSGGGETQYF
TRBJ1-4 | TRBV5-4 | CASSLREVHEKLFF
TRBJ2-1 | TRBV6-1 | CASSEAPGGQFF
TRBJ1-2 | TRBV24-1 | CATSDGTGGYTF
TRBJ2-7 | TRBV2 | CASRSRKYEQYF
TRBJ2-3 | TRBV5-1 | CASSLAAGGLTDTQYF
TRBJ1-1 | TRBV7-9 | CASSGRDTEAFF
TRBJ1-2 | TRBV6-6 | CASTLDRAGNYGYTF
TRBJ2-3 | TRBV27 | CASSFFETAGGRDTQYF
TRBJ1-5 | TRBV12-3/TRBV12-4 | CASSPFVNQPQHF
TRBJ1-2 | TRBV2 | CASSPPGQKDYGYTF
TRBJ1-1 | TRBV29-1 | CSVWNGDTEAFF
TRBJ2-7 | TRBV19 | CASSARRGGTYEQYF
TRBJ1-6 | TRBV27 | CASSPSGPRGNSPLHF
TRBJ1-1 | TRBV6-2/TRBV6-3 | CASSRDGGHTEAFF
TRBJ2-5 | TRBV3-1 | CASSQVWGLAGVRETQYF
TRBJ2-1 | TRBV6-6 | CASTPSYNEQFF
TRBJ1-3 | TRBV12-3/TRBV12-4 | CASSLTSPNTIYF
TRBJ2-5 | TRBV20-1 | CSARDPGQGSPQETQYF
TRBJ1-3 | TRBV13 | CASSLWGRSSGNTIYF
TRBJ2-3 | TRBV14 | CASSQEPRDTQYF